This T cell receptor (beta chain) was captured by sequencing in a study of cytomegalovirus exposure and HLA in healthy donors. Notes on the study in general: An analysis was carried out at a later point. It showed that HLA-associated TCR beta chains were more clonally expanded than equally common non-associated chains. Data from an earlier analysis indicated that most TCR beta V segments were productive either about 87% or about 30% of the time. TCR beta sequences reportedly predicted most subjects' HLA-A and HLA-B alleles accurately.

Vbeta (60) and Jbeta (13) primers were used in the PCR. TCRdb's copy holds only in-frame clones and misses some; the assay was immunoSEQ multiplex PCR. The specimen's table records 150,000 to 200,000 clones. This CDR3 contains 14 residues. The germline V gene has CDR1 SGHTA and CDR2 FQGNSA. J gave up 7 bases and V 5 bases, and 2 bases lay outside the gene matches. A word on this clone: Its antigen is not identified.

The chain has TRBV7-2 and TRBJ1-6, with 10 bases fitting TRBD1. The receptor comes from a woman under 30 in good health and CMV-seropositive. Material: PBMCs. The CDR3 DNA reads TGTGCCAGCAGCGTGGGACAGGGGAATTCACCCCTCCACTTT. Protein product: CASSVGQGNSPLHF.